Shown below are 13 T cell receptor beta chains from a single sample sequenced in a study of identical twins. One entry per CDR3 protein, called by TCRdb with MiXCR from the 5' RACE reads. The table has hundreds of thousands of distinct CDR3 sequences, approximately 24% seen once. This sample also appeared in a second study, on T cells expressing NK-cell markers.

Sequenced material: CD4+ T cells sorted from blood. These receptors were obtained from a woman between 18 and 29 years old in good health.

This chain uses TRBV10-3 with TRBJ2-5, with D tentatively TRBD2 (5 bases). The length of the CDR3 is 14 residues. V lost 11 bases and J 4 bases, leaving 20 bases between the germline ends. Looked up from germline, CDR1 is ENHRY and CDR2 is SYGVKD. CDR3 region: CAVKTGIGGETQYF. The CDR3 coding sequence is TGTGCCGTCAAAACGGGGATAGGAGGAGAGACCCAGTACTTC.

The CDR3 DNA follows: TGTGCCACCAGTGACAATGACAGGAACTATGGCTACACCTTC. Translation gives CATSDNDRNYGYTF. The rearrangement joins TRBV24-1 to TRBJ1-2; tentative D call: TRBD1 (6 bases). There are 14 residues in the CDR3. CDR1 and CDR2 (germline): KGHDR, SFDVKD. Trimming pared 4 bases from V and 2 bases from J, leaving 10 bases between.

The chain joins TRBV5-6 to TRBJ2-5; D possibly corresponds to TRBD1 (5 bases). In germline, CDR1 is SGHDT, CDR2 YYEEEE. V lost 1 base to trimming and J lost 2 bases, with 6 bases between them. The CDR3 is 13 residues long. The chain's CDR3 is CASSLYRQETQYF. The CDR3, as DNA: TGTGCCAGCAGCTTGTACAGGCAAGAGACCCAGTACTTC.

This clonotype was detected a few times. The chain carries TRBV3-1 and TRBJ2-2, with TRBD2 as a possible D gene (6 bases). Germline assignment: CDR1 LGHDT and CDR2 YNNKEL (reference sequence). V was clipped by 4 bases and J by 2 bases, with 11 bases between them. The CDR3 has 15 amino acids. The CDR3 DNA sequence: TGTGCCAGCAGCCGGCGGGACTCCAACACCGGGGAGCTGTTTTTT. Encoded protein: CASSRRDSNTGELFF.

V and J are TRBV6-1 and TRBJ2-7; the D is unclear. Germline CDR1 MNHNS, CDR2 SASEGT. CDR3 length: 15 amino acids. V was trimmed by 5 bases and J by 3 bases, leaving 17 bases between them. DNA of the CDR3: TGTGCCAGCAGTCCTGTTCGGCAGCTTATCTACGAGCAGTACTTC. Translated, it gives CASSPVRQLIYEQYF.

Many counts were recorded for this clonotype. V is TRBV7-9 and J is TRBJ1-1, with D uncertain. From germline, CDR1 is SEHNR and CDR2 FQNEAQ (reference sequence). The germline V and J ends were trimmed by 5 bases and 0 bases, with 10 bases remaining between them. This CDR3 spans 14 amino acids. Written as DNA, the CDR3 is TGTGCCAGCAGCCTACCGCCAGTGAACACTGAAGCTTTCTTT. Translation gives CASSLPPVNTEAFF. Looking up the rest from reference TRBV7-9 and TRBJ1-1 gives the full variable domain: DTGVSQNPRHKITKRGQNVTFRCDPISEHNRLYWYRQTLGQGPEFLTYFQNEAQLEKSRLLSDRFSAERPKGSFSTLEIQRTEQGDSAMYLCASSLPPVNTEAFFGQGTRLTVV.

The genes are TRBV5-1 and TRBJ2-7; 8 bases are a match to TRBD1. With V trimmed by 1 base and J by 4 bases, 7 bases remained unmatched. The CDR3 is made up of 15 amino acids. Germline V gene data show CDR1 as SGHRS and CDR2 as YFSETQ. The CDR3 nucleotides read TGCGCCAGCAGCTTGTGGGGGACAGGCGCATACGAGCAGTACTTC. As protein: CASSLWGTGAYEQYF.

This chain joins TRBV6-2 or TRBV6-3 and TRBJ2-6; tentative D call: TRBD2 (5 bases). Trimming pared 7 bases from V and 9 bases from J, leaving 19 bases between. The CDR3 sequence is 15 residues long. Germline V lookup: CDR1 MNHEY, CDR2 SVGEGT. CDR3 nucleotide sequence: TGTGCCAGCATGCACCATCGTTTGGGAGTCAACGTCCTGACTTTC. Residues: CASMHHRLGVNVLTF.

V and J are TRBV7-9 and TRBJ1-5, with D maybe TRBD1 (5 bases). Germline CDR1 reads SEHNR; CDR2 reads FQNEAQ (reference sequence). V was trimmed by 4 bases and J by 9 bases, leaving 22 bases between them. The CDR3 consists of 16 residues. The DNA for the CDR3 is TGTGCCAGCAGCTATAGAGGACTGGACAAGGTGGCGCCCCAGCATTTT. This translates into CASSYRGLDKVAPQHF.

This chain joins TRBV7-2 and TRBJ2-3; 8 bases agree with TRBD2. Germline V gives CDR1 SGHTA, CDR2 FQGNSA. The CDR3 runs to 13 residues. J was trimmed by 5 bases and V by 8 bases; bases with no gene match: 6. DNA of the CDR3: TGTGCCAGCCAGGCGGGAGGAGGAGATACGCAGTATTTT. The encoded protein is CASQAGGGDTQYF. Full variable domain (outside the CDR3, taken from reference TRBV7-2 and TRBJ2-3): GAGVSQSPSNKVTEKGKDVELRCDPISGHTALYWYRQSLGQGLEFLIYFQGNSAPDKSGLPSDRFSAERTGGSVSTLTIQRTQQEDSAVYLCASQAGGGDTQYFGPGTRLTVL.

The table lists this clonotype with a few counts. The chain is built from TRBV5-8 and TRBJ2-1; the D gene is possibly TRBD2 (6 bases). The CDR3 length is 14 residues. The germline V and J ends were trimmed by 0 bases and 7 bases, with 11 bases remaining between them. Germline values: CDR1 SGHTS, CDR2 YDEGEE. CDR3 sequence (DNA): TGTGCCAGCAGCTTGGTTAGCGGCGATAATGAGCAGTTCTTC. Translated: CASSLVSGDNEQFF. The variable domain in full, with the rest retrieved from reference TRBV5-8 and TRBJ2-1, is EAGVTQSPTHLIKTRGQQATLRCSPISGHTSVYWYQQALGLGLQFLLWYDEGEERNRGNFPPRFSGRQFPNYSSELNVNALELEDSALYLCASSLVSGDNEQFFGPGTRLTVL.

Only a few counts were recorded for this clonotype. The chain couples TRBV20-1 to TRBJ2-1; 9 bases are shared with TRBD2. This CDR3 comprises 20 residues. The germline CDR1 and CDR2 sequences are DFQATT and SNEGSKA (reference sequence). J was trimmed by 2 bases and V by 0 bases; bases with no gene match: 17. The CDR3 nucleotides are TGCAGTGCTAGAGACCAGTTTGGCGGGAGGGCCTCCAGGGCCTACAATGAGCAGTTCTTC. It codes for CSARDQFGGRASRAYNEQFF.

V is TRBV28 and J is TRBJ2-7; TRBD2 agrees at 9 bases. Germline values: CDR1 MDHEN, CDR2 SYDVKM. Trimming removed 5 bases from V and 4 bases from J; junction bases left unmatched: 3. This CDR3 region has 13 residues. DNA of the CDR3: TGTGCCAGCAGTATCCTAGCGGGGTACGAGCAGTACTTC. Its protein product is CASSILAGYEQYF.